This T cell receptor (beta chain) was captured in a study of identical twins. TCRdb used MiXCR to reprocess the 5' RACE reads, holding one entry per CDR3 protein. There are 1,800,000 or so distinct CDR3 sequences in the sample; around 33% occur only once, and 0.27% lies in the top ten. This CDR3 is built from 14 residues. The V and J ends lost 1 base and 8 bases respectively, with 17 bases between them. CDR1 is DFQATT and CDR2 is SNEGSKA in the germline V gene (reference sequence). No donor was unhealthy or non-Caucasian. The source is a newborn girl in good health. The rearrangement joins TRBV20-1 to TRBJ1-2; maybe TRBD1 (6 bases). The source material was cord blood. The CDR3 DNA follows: TGCAGTGCTAGAGCTAGACAGGCAATAGGCGGCTACACCTTC. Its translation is CSARARQAIGGYTF.